This is a list of T cell receptor beta chains from one sample in a study of blood T cell repertoires in COVID-19. Data came from immunoSEQ multiplex PCR; TCRdb stores just in-frame clones and leaves some out. The sample carries around 450,000 clones, 90% recorded once. Sequencing was performed on PBMCs or T cells enriched from blood (not recorded which). The receptors originated from a man in his late teens or twenties who had recovered from COVID-19. Each CDR3 is given with its conserved first and last residue.

length,V,CDR3
17,TRBV6-2/TRBV6-3,CASSYTYWAALNTEAFF
16,TRBV27,CASSLSVDWIEDTIYF
17,TRBV3-1/TRBV3-2,CASSQTSLAALQETQYF
15,TRBV9,CASSVAPSLENEQFF
15,TRBV7-9,CASSLAKGQTEKLFF
14,TRBV7-9,CASSLAPAGYEQYF
14,TRBV4-1,CASSQPGQGTEAFF
15,TRBV18,CASSPTEATNEKLFF
18,TRBV7-9,CASSLAQAVISSNEKLFF
14,TRBV6-5,CASSYVVGGYEQYF
14,TRBV9,CASSSWTGNYGYTF
14,TRBV21-1,CASSKARAGNTIYF
16,TRBV5-4,CASSPEILYGVKEQYF
14,TRBV27,CASRGSHESTEAFF
12,TRBV28,CASSFGRYGYTF
15,TRBV6-5,CASSYGTGVNQPQHF
13,TRBV28,CASSSDWNTEAFF
14,TRBV14,CASSLAGDNYGYTF
17,TRBV5-1,CASTGTSGRSSYNEQFF
12,TRBV5-8,CASSFTGQPQHF
14,TRBV2,CASFLAAGEETQYF
14,TRBV28,CASILTGDSYEQYF
16,TRBV7-8,CASSHRPDSLNTEAFF
13,TRBV2,CASSRQKWEPQHF
15,TRBV5-1,CASSVDRANTGELFF
17,TRBV5-1,CASSGGTSGISYNEQFF
13,TRBV7-2,CASSSQYGDEQFF
14,TRBV7-9,CASSLGYRDNEQFF